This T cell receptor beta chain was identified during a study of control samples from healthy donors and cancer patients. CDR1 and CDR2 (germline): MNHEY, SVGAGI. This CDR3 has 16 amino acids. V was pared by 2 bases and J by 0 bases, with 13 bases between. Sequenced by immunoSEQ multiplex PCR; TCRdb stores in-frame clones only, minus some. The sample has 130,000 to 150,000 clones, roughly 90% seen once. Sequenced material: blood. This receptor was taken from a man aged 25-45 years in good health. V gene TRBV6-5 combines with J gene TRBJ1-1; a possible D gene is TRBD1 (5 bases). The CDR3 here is CASSYAGQTMNTEAFF. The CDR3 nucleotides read TGTGCCAGCAGTTACGCTGGACAAACAATGAACACTGAAGCTTTCTTT.